The clone carrying this TCR beta chain was counted many times. Its antigen is undetermined. The presence of a unique molecular identifier marked each TCR cDNA molecule. From the 5' RACE reads, TCRdb called clonotypes with MiXCR, one entry per CDR3 protein. The sample records around 60,000 distinct CDR3 sequences, around 8.4% being singletons. The data were taken from a study of spatial heterogeneity in lung cancer. Noted time point: sample taken at primary tumor resection. Unsorted whole RNA of tumor, nontumor lung or frozen PBMC was sequenced. General study findings and limits: Ubiquitous expanded tumor TCRs showed up in blood more at resection than follow-up.

This TCR was recovered from a female donor with early-stage non-small cell lung cancer. This material consisted of PBMCs, taken at surgery.

The CDR3, as DNA: TGTGCCAGCAGCGCCCACGGCACAGATACGCAGTATTTT. Translating it yields CASSAHGTDTQYF. The gene calls are TRBV7-2 and TRBJ2-3; no reliable D call. V was pared by 5 bases and J by 1 base, with 7 bases between. The CDR3 runs to 13 residues. In germline, CDR1 is SGHTA, CDR2 FQGNSA.